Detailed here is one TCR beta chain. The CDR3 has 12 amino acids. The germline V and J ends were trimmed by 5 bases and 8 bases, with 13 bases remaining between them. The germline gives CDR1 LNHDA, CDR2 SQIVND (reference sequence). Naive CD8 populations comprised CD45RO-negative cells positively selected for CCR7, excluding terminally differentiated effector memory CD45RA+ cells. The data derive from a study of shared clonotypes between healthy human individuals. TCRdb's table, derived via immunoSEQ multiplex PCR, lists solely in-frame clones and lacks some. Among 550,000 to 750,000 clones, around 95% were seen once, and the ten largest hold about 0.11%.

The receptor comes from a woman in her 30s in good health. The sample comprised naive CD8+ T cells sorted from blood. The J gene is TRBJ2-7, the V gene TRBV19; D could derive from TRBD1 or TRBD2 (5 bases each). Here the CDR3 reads CASSLRDGKQYF. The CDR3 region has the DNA TGTGCCAGTAGTCTCCGGGACGGCAAGCAGTACTTC.